The clone carrying this TCR beta chain is labeled as large. Its antigen remains unidentified. The source of the sample is a study of CD4 T cells in relation to SARS-CoV-2 and coronaviruses. Study context: TCR beta CDR3s were sequenced after approximately ten-day antigen culture of PBMCs.

Study observations and caveats: The cross-reactivity analysis covered only spike protein, not other viral proteins. Roughly 69% of donors had memory CD4+ clonotypes crossrecognizing SARS-CoV-2 and common cold coronavirus spike.

The unexposed donors gave CD4+ T cells in about 2011-2018, prior to COVID-19. CD4+ T cells were isolated from the cells after 10 days of culture. Cells permitting, SARS-CoV-2 S/N and four cold-coronavirus spikes were tested on unexposed-donor CD4+ T cells. The data were produced by immunoSEQ multiplex PCR, yet TCRdb's version contains in-frame clones alone and is incomplete. The sample includes approximately 18,000 clones, approximately 80% of them seen just once. Sequencing used CD4+ T cells from PBMCs, cultured in vitro. The source of this sequence is a human donor in good health.

CDR3 nucleotide sequence: TGTGCCAGTATTAAGGTAGCAGGGAACACTGAAGCTTTCTTT. This encodes CASIKVAGNTEAFF. The chain couples TRBV19 to TRBJ1-1; D remains unclear. V was shortened by 7 bases and J by 1 base, with 13 bases between the two germline ends. The germline V gene has CDR1 LNHDA and CDR2 SQIVND (reference sequence). This CDR3 comprises 14 residues.